This TCR beta chain comes out of a study of response to subunit inactivated influenza vaccine. Notes on the study in general: The authors proposed limited new T cell recruitment per seasonal influenza vaccination.

This clonotype turned up a few times. Its cognate antigen is unknown. V lost 5 bases to trimming and J lost 7 bases; unmatched junction nucleotides: 5. The CDR3 length is 16 residues. CDR1 and CDR2 (germline): LNHDA, SQIVND (reference sequence). TCRdb reanalysed the RT-PCR reads using MiXCR and keeps one entry per CDR3 protein. The sample holds 650,000 to 800,000 distinct CDR3 sequences, roughly 13% seen once. This chain connects TRBV19 to TRBJ2-1; 16 nucleotides align to TRBD2. Sample: PBMCs from blood, taken 14 days before vaccination. This receptor was identified in a man aged 45 to 65 who received an inactivated influenza vaccine. As DNA, the CDR3 is TGTGCCAGTAGTCCAGGGACTAGCGGGAGGGCTAATGAGCAGTTCTTC. Protein: CASSPGTSGRANEQFF.